This T cell receptor (beta chain) was observed in a study of blood T cell repertoires in COVID-19. The germline V gene encodes CDR1 LGHDT and CDR2 YNNKEL (reference sequence). V was clipped by 1 base and J by 6 bases, with 13 bases between them. This CDR3 contains 14 residues. Sequenced by immunoSEQ multiplex PCR; TCRdb stores in-frame clones only, minus some. The sample holds more than 150,000 clones; roughly 84% are singletons and the top ten take 7%. The sample was PBMCs or T cells enriched from blood (not recorded which). The source is a woman in her forties or fifties who had recovered from COVID-19. The chain is built from TRBV3-1 (or the pseudogene TRBV3-2) and TRBJ2-7, with D maybe TRBD1 (5 bases). For the CDR3, the DNA is TGTGCCAGCAGCCAAGGGTCCCCAGGGTTCGAGCAGTACTTC. Protein: CASSQGSPGFEQYF.